This T cell receptor beta chain emerged from a study of blood T cells in healthy people across ages. Combining a sample-barcoded 5' primer with a J-beta primer mix, a second PCR ran for about 6 to 11 cycles. TCRdb reprocessed the 5' RACE reads via MiXCR and lists one record per CDR3 protein. The table has some 370,000 distinct CDR3 sequences, more than 45% seen once. On this clonotype itself: Its antigen is unidentified.

Overall study results and limits: The fall in TCR beta diversity per million T cells was roughly linear with age.

Caucasian individuals from Russia who were healthy and aged 6 to 90 acted as donors. At least 7 million PBMCs were isolated per sample. Germline lookup yields CDR1 SGHTA and CDR2 FQGTGA. The CDR3 has 14 amino acids. Trimming left V 0 bases short and J 5 bases short, with 9 bases between. V usage is TRBV7-3 and J usage is TRBJ2-3; D may correspond to TRBD1 or TRBD2 (5 bases each). This sequence originates from a man aged 55 to 70 in good health. Sequenced sample: blood. Here the CDR3 reads CASSLTPGLDTQYF. CDR3 bases: TGTGCCAGCAGCTTAACCCCGGGGCTAGATACGCAGTATTTT.